This TCR beta chain was captured in a study of cytomegalovirus exposure and HLA in healthy donors. As regards this clone: Its antigen is unidentified.

The CDR3 is made up of 13 amino acids. CDR1 and CDR2 from the germline V gene are LNHDA and SQIVND (reference sequence). The V segment lost 5 bases and the J segment 4 bases; nucleotides outside the gene matches: 4. Regarding the study as a whole: By a later analysis, the bulk of CMV-associated TCR beta chains appeared HLA-restricted.

PCR amplification relied on 60 Vbeta primers (plus 13 Jbeta primers). The assay was immunoSEQ multiplex PCR, and TCRdb's table has in-frame clones only and misses some. The sample has approximately 70,000 clones, around 80% seen once. Sequencing was done on a sample of PBMCs. The rearrangement links TRBV19 to TRBJ1-1, with 7 bases fitting TRBD1. This clonotype was obtained from a man aged 40-49 years in good health and CMV-seronegative. The CDR3, as DNA: TGTGCCAGTAGTCCTCAGGGGGTCACTGAAGCTTTCTTT. It translates to CASSPQGVTEAFF.